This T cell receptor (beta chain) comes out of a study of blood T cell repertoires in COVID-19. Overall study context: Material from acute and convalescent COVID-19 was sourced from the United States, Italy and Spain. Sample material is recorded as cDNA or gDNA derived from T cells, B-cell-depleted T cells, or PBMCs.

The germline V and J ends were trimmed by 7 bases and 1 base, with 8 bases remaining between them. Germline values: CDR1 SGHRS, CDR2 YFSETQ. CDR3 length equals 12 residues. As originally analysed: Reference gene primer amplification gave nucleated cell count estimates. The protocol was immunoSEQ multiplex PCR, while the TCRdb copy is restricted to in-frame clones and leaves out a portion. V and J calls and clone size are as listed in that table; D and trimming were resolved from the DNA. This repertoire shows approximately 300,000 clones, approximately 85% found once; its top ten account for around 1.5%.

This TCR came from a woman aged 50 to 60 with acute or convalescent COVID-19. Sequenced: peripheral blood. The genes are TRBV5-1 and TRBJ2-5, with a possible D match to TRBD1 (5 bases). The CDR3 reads CASHRTQETQYF. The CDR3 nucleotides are TGCGCCAGCCACAGGACCCAAGAGACCCAGTACTTC.